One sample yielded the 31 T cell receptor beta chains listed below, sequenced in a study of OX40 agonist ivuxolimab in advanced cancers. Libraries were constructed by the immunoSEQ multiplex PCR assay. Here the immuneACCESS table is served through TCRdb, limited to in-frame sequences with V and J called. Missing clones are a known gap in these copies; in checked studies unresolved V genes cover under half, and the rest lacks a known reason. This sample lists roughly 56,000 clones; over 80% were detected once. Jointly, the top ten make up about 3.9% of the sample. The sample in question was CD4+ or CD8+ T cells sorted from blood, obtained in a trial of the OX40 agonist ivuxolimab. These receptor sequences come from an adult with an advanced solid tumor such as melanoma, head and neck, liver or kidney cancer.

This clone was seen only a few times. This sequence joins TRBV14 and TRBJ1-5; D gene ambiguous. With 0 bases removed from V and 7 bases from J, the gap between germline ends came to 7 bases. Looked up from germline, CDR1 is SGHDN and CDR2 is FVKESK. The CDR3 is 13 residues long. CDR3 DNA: TGTGCCAGCAGCCAAGATCTTGAACAGCCCCAGCATTTT. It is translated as CASSQDLEQPQHF. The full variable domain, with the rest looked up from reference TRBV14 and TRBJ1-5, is EAGVTQFPSHSVIEKGQTVTLRCDPISGHDNLYWYRRVMGKEIKFLLHFVKESKQDESGMPNNRFLAERTGGTYSTLKVQPAELEDSGVYFCASSQDLEQPQHFGDGTRLSIL.

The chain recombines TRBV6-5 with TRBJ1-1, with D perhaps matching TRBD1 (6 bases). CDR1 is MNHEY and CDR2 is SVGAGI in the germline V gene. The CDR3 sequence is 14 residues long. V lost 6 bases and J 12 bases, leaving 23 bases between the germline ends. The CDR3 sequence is CASSPSGGASVTFF. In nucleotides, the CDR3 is TGTGCCAGCAGCCCATCTGGGGGGGCGAGCGTAACTTTCTTT.

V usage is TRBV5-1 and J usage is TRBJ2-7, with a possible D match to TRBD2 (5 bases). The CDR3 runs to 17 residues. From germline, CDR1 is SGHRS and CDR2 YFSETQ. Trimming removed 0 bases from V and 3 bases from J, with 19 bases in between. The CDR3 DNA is TGCGCCAGCAGCTTGGCCCCCAGCGGAAACCTCGTCTACGAGCAGTACTTC. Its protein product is CASSLAPSGNLVYEQYF.

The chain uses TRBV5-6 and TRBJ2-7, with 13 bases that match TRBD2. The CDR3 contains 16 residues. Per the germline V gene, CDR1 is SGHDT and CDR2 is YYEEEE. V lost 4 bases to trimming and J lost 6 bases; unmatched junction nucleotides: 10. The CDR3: CASSPIGGTSGAEQYF. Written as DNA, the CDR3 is TGTGCCAGCAGCCCCATTGGCGGGACTAGCGGGGCCGAGCAGTACTTC.

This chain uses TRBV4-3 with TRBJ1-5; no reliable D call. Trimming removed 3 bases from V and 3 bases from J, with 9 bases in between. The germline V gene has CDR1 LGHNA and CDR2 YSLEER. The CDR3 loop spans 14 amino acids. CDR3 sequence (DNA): TGCGCCAGCAGCCAGTCGCAGTACAATCAGCCCCAGCATTTT. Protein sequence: CASSQSQYNQPQHF.

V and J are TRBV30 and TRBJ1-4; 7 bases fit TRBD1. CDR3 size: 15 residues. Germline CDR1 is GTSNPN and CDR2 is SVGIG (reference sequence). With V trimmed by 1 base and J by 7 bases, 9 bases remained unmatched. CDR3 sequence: CAWSDTGASFEKLFF. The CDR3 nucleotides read TGTGCCTGGAGTGACACAGGGGCCAGTTTTGAAAAACTGTTTTTT.

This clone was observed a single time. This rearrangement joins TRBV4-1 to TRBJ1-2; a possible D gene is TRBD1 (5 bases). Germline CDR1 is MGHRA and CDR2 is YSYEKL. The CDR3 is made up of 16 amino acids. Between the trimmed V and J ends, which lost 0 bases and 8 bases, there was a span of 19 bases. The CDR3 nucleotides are TGCGCCAGCAGCCAAGAAGGTTGGGTTGGGGGACGGGGCTACACCTTC. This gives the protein CASSQEGWVGGRGYTF.

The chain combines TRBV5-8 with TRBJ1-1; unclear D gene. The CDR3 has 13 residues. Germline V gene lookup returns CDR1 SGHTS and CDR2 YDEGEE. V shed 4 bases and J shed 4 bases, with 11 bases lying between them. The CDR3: CASSTNRATEAFF. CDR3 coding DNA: TGTGCCAGCAGCACTAACCGAGCCACTGAAGCTTTCTTT.

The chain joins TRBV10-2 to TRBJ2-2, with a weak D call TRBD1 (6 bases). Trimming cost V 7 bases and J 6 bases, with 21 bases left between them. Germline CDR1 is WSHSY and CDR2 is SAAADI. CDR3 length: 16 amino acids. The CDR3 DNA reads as TGCGCCAGCACTTCCGGGACAAGTAAAGGGCCCGGGGAGCTGTTTTTT. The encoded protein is CASTSGTSKGPGELFF.

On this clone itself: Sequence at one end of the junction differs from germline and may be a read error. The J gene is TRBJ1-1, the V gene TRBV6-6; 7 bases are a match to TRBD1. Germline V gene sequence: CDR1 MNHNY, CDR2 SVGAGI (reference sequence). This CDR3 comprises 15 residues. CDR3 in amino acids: CASSFTGTEGSVVIF. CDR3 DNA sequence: TGTGCCAGCAGTTTCACCGGGACAGAAGGAAGTGTCGTAATTTTT.

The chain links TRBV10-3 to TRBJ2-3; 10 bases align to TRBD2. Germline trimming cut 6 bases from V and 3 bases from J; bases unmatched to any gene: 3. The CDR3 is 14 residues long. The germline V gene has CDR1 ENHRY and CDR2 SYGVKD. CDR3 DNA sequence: TGTGCCATCAGCCTAGCGGGGGTGACAGATACGCAGTATTTT. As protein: CAISLAGVTDTQYF.

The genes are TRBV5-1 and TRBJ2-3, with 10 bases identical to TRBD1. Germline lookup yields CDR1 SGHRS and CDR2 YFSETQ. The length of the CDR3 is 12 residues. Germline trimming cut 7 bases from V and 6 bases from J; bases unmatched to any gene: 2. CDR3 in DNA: TGCGCCAGCGGACAGGGGGAGGATACGCAGTATTTT. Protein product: CASGQGEDTQYF.

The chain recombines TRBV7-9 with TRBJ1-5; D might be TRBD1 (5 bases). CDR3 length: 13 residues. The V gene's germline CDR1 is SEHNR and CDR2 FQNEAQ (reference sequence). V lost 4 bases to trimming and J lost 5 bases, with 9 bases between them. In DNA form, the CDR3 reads TGTGCCAGCAGCTCGGGGGTTGATCAGCCCCAGCATTTT. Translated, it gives CASSSGVDQPQHF.

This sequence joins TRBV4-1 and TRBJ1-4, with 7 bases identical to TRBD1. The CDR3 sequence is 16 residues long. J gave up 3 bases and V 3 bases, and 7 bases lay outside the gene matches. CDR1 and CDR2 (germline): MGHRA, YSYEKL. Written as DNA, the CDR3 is TGCGCCAGCAGCCAGGGGGAGGGACAGCCTAATGAAAAACTGTTTTTT. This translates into CASSQGEGQPNEKLFF.

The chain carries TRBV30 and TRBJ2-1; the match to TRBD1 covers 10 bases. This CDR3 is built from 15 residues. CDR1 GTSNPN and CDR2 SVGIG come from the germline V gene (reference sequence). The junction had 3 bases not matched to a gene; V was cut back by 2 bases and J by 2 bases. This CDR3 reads CAWSPGTGAYNEQFF. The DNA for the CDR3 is TGTGCCTGGAGTCCCGGGACAGGGGCCTACAATGAGCAGTTCTTC.

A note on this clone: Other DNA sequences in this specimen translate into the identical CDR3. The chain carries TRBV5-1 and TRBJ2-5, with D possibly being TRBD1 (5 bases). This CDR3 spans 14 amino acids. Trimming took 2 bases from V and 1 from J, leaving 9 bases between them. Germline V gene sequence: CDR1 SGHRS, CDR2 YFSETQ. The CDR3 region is CASSFGTGQETQYF. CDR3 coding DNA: TGCGCCAGCAGCTTCGGAACAGGCCAAGAGACCCAGTACTTC.

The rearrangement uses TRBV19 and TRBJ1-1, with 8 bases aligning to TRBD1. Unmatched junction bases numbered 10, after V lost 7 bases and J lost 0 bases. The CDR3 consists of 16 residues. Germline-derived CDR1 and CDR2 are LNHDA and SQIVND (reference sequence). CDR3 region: CASIDRGRGLNTEAFF. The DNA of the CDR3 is TGTGCCAGTATCGACAGGGGACGAGGCTTGAACACTGAAGCTTTCTTT.

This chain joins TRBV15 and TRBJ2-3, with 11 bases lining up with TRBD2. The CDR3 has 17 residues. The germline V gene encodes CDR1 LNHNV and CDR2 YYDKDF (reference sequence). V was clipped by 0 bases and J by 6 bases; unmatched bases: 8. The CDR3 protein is CATSRDYASGGRDTQYF. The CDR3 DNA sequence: TGTGCCACCAGCAGAGATTATGCTAGCGGGGGGAGGGATACGCAGTATTTT.

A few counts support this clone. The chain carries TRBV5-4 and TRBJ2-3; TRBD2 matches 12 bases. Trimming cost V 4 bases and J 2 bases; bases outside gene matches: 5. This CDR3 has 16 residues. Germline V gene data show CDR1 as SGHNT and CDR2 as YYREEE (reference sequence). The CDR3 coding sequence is TGTGCCAGCAGCCCGACTAGCGGGGGCCTCACAGATACGCAGTATTTT. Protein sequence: CASSPTSGGLTDTQYF. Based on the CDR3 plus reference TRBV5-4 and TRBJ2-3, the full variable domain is ETGVTQSPTHLIKTRGQQVTLRCSSQSGHNTVSWYQQALGQGPQFIFQYYREEENGRGNFPPRFSGLQFPNYSSELNVNALELDDSALYLCASSPTSGGLTDTQYFGPGTRLTVL.

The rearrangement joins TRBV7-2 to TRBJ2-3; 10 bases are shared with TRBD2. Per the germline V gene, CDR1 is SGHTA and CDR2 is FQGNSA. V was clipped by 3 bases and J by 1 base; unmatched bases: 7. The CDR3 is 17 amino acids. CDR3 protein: CASSFLSSGGRTDTQYF. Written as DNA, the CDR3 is TGTGCCAGCAGCTTTTTATCTAGCGGGGGTCGCACAGATACGCAGTATTTT. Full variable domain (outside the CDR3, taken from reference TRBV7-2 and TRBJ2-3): GAGVSQSPSNKVTEKGKDVELRCDPISGHTALYWYRQSLGQGLEFLIYFQGNSAPDKSGLPSDRFSAERTGGSVSTLTIQRTQQEDSAVYLCASSFLSSGGRTDTQYFGPGTRLTVL.

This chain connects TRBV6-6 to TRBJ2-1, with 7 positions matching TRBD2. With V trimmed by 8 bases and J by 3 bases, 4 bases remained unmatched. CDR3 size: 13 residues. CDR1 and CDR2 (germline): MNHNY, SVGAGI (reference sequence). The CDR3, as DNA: TGTGCCAGCGGGCTAGCGGACTACAATGAGCAGTTCTTC. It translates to CASGLADYNEQFF.

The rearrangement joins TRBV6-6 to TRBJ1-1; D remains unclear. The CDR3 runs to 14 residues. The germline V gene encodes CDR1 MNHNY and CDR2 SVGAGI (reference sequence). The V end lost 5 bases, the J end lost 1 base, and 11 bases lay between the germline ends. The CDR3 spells CASSTANGNTEAFF. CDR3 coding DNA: TGTGCCAGCAGTACCGCAAACGGGAACACTGAAGCTTTCTTT.

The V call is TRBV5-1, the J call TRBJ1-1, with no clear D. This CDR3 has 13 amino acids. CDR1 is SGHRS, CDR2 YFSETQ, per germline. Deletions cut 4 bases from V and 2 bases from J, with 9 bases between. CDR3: CASSQDSNTEAFF. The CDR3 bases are TGCGCCAGCAGCCAGGACTCTAACACTGAAGCTTTCTTT. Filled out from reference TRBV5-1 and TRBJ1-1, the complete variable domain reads KAGVTQTPRYLIKTRGQQVTLSCSPISGHRSVSWYQQTPGQGLQFLFEYFSETQRNKGNFPGRFSGRQFSNSRSEMNVSTLELGDSALYLCASSQDSNTEAFFGQGTRLTVV.

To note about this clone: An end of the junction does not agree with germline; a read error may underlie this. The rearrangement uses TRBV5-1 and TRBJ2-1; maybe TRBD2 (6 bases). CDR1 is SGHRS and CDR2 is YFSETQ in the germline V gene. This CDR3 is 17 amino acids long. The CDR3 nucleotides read TGCGCCAGCACCTTGTCCTTGGGGGGAGGTGGTCACAATGAGCAGTTCTTC. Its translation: CASTLSLGGGGHNEQFF.

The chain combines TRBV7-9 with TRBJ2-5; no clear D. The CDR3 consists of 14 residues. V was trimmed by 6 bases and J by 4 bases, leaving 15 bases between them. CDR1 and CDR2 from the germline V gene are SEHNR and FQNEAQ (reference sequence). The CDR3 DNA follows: TGTGCCAGCAGACACCCCTCCGTTGGAGAGACCCAGTACTTC. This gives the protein CASRHPSVGETQYF. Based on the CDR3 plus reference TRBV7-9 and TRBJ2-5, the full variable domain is DTGVSQNPRHKITKRGQNVTFRCDPISEHNRLYWYRQTLGQGPEFLTYFQNEAQLEKSRLLSDRFSAERPKGSFSTLEIQRTEQGDSAMYLCASRHPSVGETQYFGPGTRLLVL.

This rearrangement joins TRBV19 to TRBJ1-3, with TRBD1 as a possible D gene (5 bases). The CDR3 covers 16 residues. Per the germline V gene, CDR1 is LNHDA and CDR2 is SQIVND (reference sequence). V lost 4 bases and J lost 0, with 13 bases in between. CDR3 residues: CASSTYRSSSGNTIYF. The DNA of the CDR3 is TGTGCCAGTAGTACCTACAGGTCCTCCTCTGGAAACACCATATATTTT.

The CDR3 loop reads CASSYQPGTGGGRDTQYF. The CDR3 bases are TGTGCCAGCAGCTACCAACCCGGGACAGGAGGGGGACGGGATACGCAGTATTTT. This chain joins TRBV7-8 and TRBJ2-3; 8 bases match TRBD1. The CDR3 spans 18 residues. From germline, CDR1 is SGHVS and CDR2 FQNEAQ. The J segment lost 6 bases and the V segment lost 4 bases, leaving 18 bases of the junction unmatched.

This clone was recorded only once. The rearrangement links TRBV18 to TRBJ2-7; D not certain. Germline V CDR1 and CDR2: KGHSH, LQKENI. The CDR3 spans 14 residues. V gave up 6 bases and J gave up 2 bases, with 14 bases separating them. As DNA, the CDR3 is TGTGCCAGCTCCACCGCGGCCACAGCCTACGAGCAGTACTTC. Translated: CASSTAATAYEQYF.

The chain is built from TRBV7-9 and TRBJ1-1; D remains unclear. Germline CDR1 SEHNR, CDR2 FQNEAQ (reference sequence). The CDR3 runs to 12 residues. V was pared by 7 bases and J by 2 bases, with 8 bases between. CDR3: CASNHQNTEAFF. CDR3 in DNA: TGTGCCAGCAACCATCAAAACACTGAAGCTTTCTTT.

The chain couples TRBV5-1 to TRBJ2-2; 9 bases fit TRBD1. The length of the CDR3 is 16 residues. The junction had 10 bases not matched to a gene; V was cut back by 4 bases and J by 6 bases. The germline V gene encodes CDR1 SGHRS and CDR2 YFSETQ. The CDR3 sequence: CASSASGTGSSGELFF. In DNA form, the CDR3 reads TGCGCCAGCAGCGCATCCGGGACAGGGTCCTCCGGGGAGCTGTTTTTT.

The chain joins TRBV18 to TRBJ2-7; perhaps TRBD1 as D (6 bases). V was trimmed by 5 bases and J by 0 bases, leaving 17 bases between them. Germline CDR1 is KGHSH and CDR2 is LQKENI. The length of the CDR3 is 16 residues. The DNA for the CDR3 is TGTGCCAGCTCAAGGGTTCCGGGACACAGCTCCTACGAGCAGTACTTC. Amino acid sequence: CASSRVPGHSSYEQYF.